This T cell receptor (beta chain) was retrieved from a study of regulatory T cells listed by TCRdb under 2018. Regarding the complete study: The study compared T-cell receptor beta repertoires of sorted regulatory, conventional CD4+ and CD8+ T cells in CD3G-deficient patients with those in healthy controls. Paper-wide results and their limitations: In patients, repertoires had restricted unique TRB V-J pairs and skewed V and J gene usage, with regulatory T cells showing the most marked changes. Enrichment for hydrophobic residues at CDR3 positions 6 and 7 was found in conventional CD4+ T cells from CD3G-deficient patients, suggesting more self-reactive specificities.

For the multiplex PCR, 52 forward TRBV primers and 13 reverse TRBJ primers were used, and amplification bias was corrected with both assay-based and computational methods. Within the immunoSEQ assay, multiplex PCR amplified rearranged TRB loci from genomic DNA. An Illumina HiSeq platform was used to sequence the TRB amplicons. The study's processing was this. Raw sequences were error-filtered and aligned to reference gene sequences by custom algorithms and were subsequently analyzed with the immunoSEQ online tools. The frequencies of productive and nonproductive TRB rearrangements were evaluated among unique sequences as well as among total sequences. The likelihood of self-reactivity was estimated by examining two features, hydrophobicity and amino acid composition, of TRB CDR3 positions 6 and 7. Groups were compared by t tests, Mann-Whitney tests or two-way ANOVA performed in Prism software. TCRdb re-hosts the immuneACCESS table, in-frame sequences only. Its copies lack some clones; in the studies checked, an unresolved V gene accounts for under half of them, and the cause for the rest is not known. V and J calls and clone size come straight from that table; D and trimming were deduced from the DNA. The sample has fewer than 20,000 clones on record, approximately 82% of them singletons. In total, the top ten clones hold around 8.6% of the sample.

Evidence of autoimmunity was found in all CD3G-deficient patients, and more severe autoimmunity was observed in two of the patients. At testing, patients were between 2 and 39 years old and showed lower naive and higher memory CD4+ and CD8+ T-cell proportions. CD4+ cells were FACS-sorted into CD25-high CD127-low regulatory T cells and CD25-low CD127-high conventional CD4+ T cells. Six individuals with CD3G deficiency were included in the patient group. An international network of physicians across the United States, Europe and Asia provided the patient samples and clinical data. Peripheral blood mononuclear cells were isolated by Ficoll density separation. Its CDR3 holds 16 amino acids, cysteine through phenylalanine. Only the CDR3 part of the read is kept: 48 bases, read in frame from the first base. The CDR1 and CDR2 encoded by the germline V gene are MDHEN and SYDVKM. V sheds 4 bases and J sheds 0 bases, leaving 10 bases between their ends.

Concerning this clone: The antigen this receptor binds is unknown. Base quality data are lacking; no much larger clone is found one base away.

This clonotype was obtained from a person under 45 with CD3G deficiency. The sequencing input was conventional CD4+ T cells sorted from blood. In this chain, TRBV28 is recombined with TRBJ2-6, with no confidently assigned D gene. At the DNA level, the sequence is TGTGCCAGCAGTTATTATAAGGCCTCTGGGGCCAACGTCCTGACTTTC. Translation gives CASSYYKASGANVLTF.